This T cell receptor beta chain was captured in a study of blood T cell repertoires in COVID-19. Study summary: Material from acute and convalescent COVID-19 was sourced from the United States, Italy and Spain. The cDNA or gDNA used as material had been derived from T cells, B-cell-depleted T cells, or PBMCs.

CDR1 is MNHEY and CDR2 is SMNVEV in the germline V gene (reference sequence). The trim removed 8 bases at V and 4 bases at J, leaving 12 bases unmatched. The CDR3 is 17 residues long. As handled by the study authors: Counts of nucleated cells, estimated from reference gene primer amplification, were obtained. Sequenced by immunoSEQ multiplex PCR; TCRdb stores in-frame clones only, minus some. V and J calls and clone size follow that table, whereas D and trimming were derived from the DNA. There are over 200,000 clones in the sample; more than 85% occur only once, and around 0.72% lies in the top ten.

This TCR was recovered from a man aged 35 to 55 with acute or convalescent COVID-19. The V gene is TRBV27, the J gene TRBJ1-5; TRBD1 aligns across 12 bases. The sample consisted of peripheral blood. CDR3 residues: CASAPGQGASGNQPQHF. DNA of the CDR3: TGTGCCAGCGCACCGGGACAGGGGGCTTCGGGGAATCAGCCCCAGCATTTT.